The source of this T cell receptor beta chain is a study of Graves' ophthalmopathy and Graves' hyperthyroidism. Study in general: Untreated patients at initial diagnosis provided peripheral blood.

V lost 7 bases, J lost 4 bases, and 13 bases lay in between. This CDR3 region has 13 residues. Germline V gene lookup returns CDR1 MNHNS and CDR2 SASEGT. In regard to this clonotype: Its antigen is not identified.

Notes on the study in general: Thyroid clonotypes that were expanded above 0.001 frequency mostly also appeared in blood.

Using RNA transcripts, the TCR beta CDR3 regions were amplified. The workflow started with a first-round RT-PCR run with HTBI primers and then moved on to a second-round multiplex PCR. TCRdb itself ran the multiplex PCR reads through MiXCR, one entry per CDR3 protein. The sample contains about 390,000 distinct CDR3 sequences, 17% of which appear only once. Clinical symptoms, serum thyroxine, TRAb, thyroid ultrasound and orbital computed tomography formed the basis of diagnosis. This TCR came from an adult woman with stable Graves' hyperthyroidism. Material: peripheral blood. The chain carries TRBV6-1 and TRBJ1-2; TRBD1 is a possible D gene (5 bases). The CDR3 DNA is TGTGCCAGCATGCTTTCTGGGACCTATGGCTACACCTTC. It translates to CASMLSGTYGYTF.